The source of this T cell receptor beta chain is a study of T cells in Graves' hyperthyroidism and ophthalmopathy. Turning to this clonotype: Its antigen is unidentified.

What was amplified from RNA transcripts were TCR beta CDR3 regions. Primed by the HTBI set, a first-round RT-PCR was run on the TCR CDR3. One entry per CDR3 protein, called by TCRdb with MiXCR from the multiplex PCR reads. The data show about 380,000 distinct CDR3 sequences, around 18% seen once. Study results and caveats: Blood shared most expanded thyroid clonotypes above 0.001. The model predicted ophthalmopathy a median around 6 months before onset.

The authors obtained PBMCs from 10 ml of fresh peripheral blood. Sample: blood. The clonotype was recovered from a man aged 18 to 30 with Graves' ophthalmopathy.

CDR3 sequence: CASSIEGETQYF. The CDR3 nucleotides are TGTGCCAGTAGTATAGAGGGGGAGACCCAGTACTTC. The genes are TRBV19 and TRBJ2-5; D unresolved. Germline lookup yields CDR1 LNHDA and CDR2 SQIVND (reference sequence). V lost 0 bases and J lost 5, with 4 bases in between. The CDR3 spans 12 residues.